Detailed here is one T cell receptor (beta chain). Its antigen is unidentified. Using immunoSEQ multiplex PCR, the repertoire was profiled, and TCRdb retains in-frame clones only, with some absent. The table lists 2,500 to 3,000 clones, over 60% of them singletons. This sample is part of a study of PD-1 blockade in classical Hodgkin lymphoma. Study context: Patients got intravenous nivolumab 3 mg/kg every 2 weeks. General study points: Complete responders possessed baseline diversity comparable to newly diagnosed patients. Reports described newly diagnosed patients as having lower baseline TCR diversity than healthy donors.

The V and J ends lost 5 bases and 6 bases respectively, with 13 bases between them. The CDR3 consists of 13 residues. The germline V gene has CDR1 SGHVT and CDR2 SQSDAQ. The time point denotes: cycle 4 day 1 (C4D1), after five to seven weeks of nivolumab. Exposure to brentuximab vedotin varied, and each patient had relapsed following autologous stem cell transplantation. By magnetic negative selection, CD8+ T cells were isolated from the thawed PBMCs. Complete response, partial response or progressive disease constituted the best response categories observed. The source of this sequence is a human donor with classical Hodgkin lymphoma. Specimen: CD8+ T cells from blood, collected before the fourth cycle of nivolumab. This chain links TRBV7-4 with TRBJ1-1; D may be TRBD1 (6 bases). DNA of the CDR3: TGTGCCAGCAGCCCTGGGGGCATCTCTGAAGCTTTCTTT. Translated: CASSPGGISEAFF. Full variable domain (outside the CDR3, taken from reference TRBV7-4 and TRBJ1-1): GAGVSQSPRYKVAKRGRDVALRCDSISGHVTLYWYRQTLGQGSEVLTYSQSDAQRDKSGRPSGRFSAERPERSVSTLKIQRTEQGDSAVYLCASSPGGISEAFFGQGTRLTVV.